Below are 16 T cell receptor beta chains sequenced from a single sample in a study of blood T cell repertoires in COVID-19. Using immunoSEQ multiplex PCR, the repertoire was profiled, and TCRdb retains in-frame clones only, with some absent. The sample holds about 70,000 clones, around 86% seen once. The material sequenced was peripheral blood. Source of these receptors: a man older than 75 with acute or convalescent COVID-19.

The chain combines TRBV4-2 with TRBJ2-3, with 13 bases fitting TRBD2. In germline, CDR1 is LGHNA, CDR2 YNFKEQ. CDR3 length: 18 amino acids. With 2 bases clipped from V and 4 bases from J, the junction kept 9 bases outside the gene matches. Here the CDR3 DNA reads TGTGCCAGCAGCCAAAGACCTTGGACTAGCGGGAGTGCAGATACGCAGTATTTT. Protein: CASSQRPWTSGSADTQYF.

The gene calls are TRBV10-2 and TRBJ2-1, with 8 bases that match TRBD2. V lost 3 bases, J lost 3 bases, and 7 bases stayed unmatched. Germline V gene lookup returns CDR1 WSHSY and CDR2 SAAADI. The CDR3 is 16 residues long. This CDR3 is CASSDIGLAGYNEQFF. The CDR3 bases are TGCGCCAGCAGTGATATAGGTCTAGCGGGCTACAATGAGCAGTTCTTC.

The chain couples TRBV7-2 to TRBJ2-1, with 10 bases aligning to TRBD2. The CDR3 is 16 amino acids. Per the germline V gene, CDR1 is SGHTA and CDR2 is FQGNSA. The V and J ends lost 6 bases and 4 bases, in that order; junction bases with no gene match: 9. The CDR3 region has the DNA TGTGCCAGCAGTCCGCGGTGGACTAGCGGATACAATGAGCAGTTCTTC. Protein sequence: CASSPRWTSGYNEQFF.

This sequence joins TRBV2 and TRBJ1-2; D perhaps matches TRBD1 (5 bases). From germline, CDR1 is SNHLY and CDR2 FYNNEI. The V and J ends lost 1 base and 4 bases respectively, with 16 bases between them. The CDR3 runs 16 residues. In DNA, the CDR3 is TGTGCCAGCAGTGAAGACGCAGCTCAGGGCCCCTATGGCTACACCTTC. Translating gives CASSEDAAQGPYGYTF.

The V and J genes are TRBV19 and TRBJ1-6, with TRBD1 matching over 7 bases. This CDR3 comprises 15 residues. J was trimmed by 6 bases and V by 9 bases; bases with no gene match: 11. CDR1 is LNHDA and CDR2 is SQIVND in the germline V gene (reference sequence). In DNA, the CDR3 is TGTGCCAGCACGGAGGGGGCTGGTGTTAATTCACCCCTCCACTTT. Its translation is CASTEGAGVNSPLHF.

This clone was detected a few times. The chain is built from TRBV23-1 and TRBJ1-4, with D hard to call. TRBV23-1 belongs to the ORF category, with a function that is uncertain. V dropped 2 bases and J dropped 4 bases, with 5 bases sitting between them. This CDR3 has 13 residues. The CDR3 here is CASSQPSNEKLFF. CDR3 in DNA: TGCGCCAGCAGTCAACCCAGTAATGAAAAACTGTTTTTT.

This chain links TRBV19 with TRBJ1-4; 10 bases fit TRBD1. J was trimmed by 10 bases and V by 7 bases; bases with no gene match: 9. This CDR3 has 14 residues. CDR1 is LNHDA, CDR2 SQIVND, per germline (reference sequence). CDR3 amino acids: CASTAGQGTGKLFF. CDR3 nucleotides: TGTGCCAGTACCGCGGGACAGGGGACCGGAAAACTGTTTTTT.

The rearrangement joins TRBV12-3 or TRBV12-4 to TRBJ1-5; tentatively, D is TRBD1 (5 bases). Trimming pared 3 bases from V and 15 bases from J, leaving 9 bases between. CDR3 length: 10 residues. CDR3 in DNA: TGTGCCAGCAGTTTGCAGGGAGGGCATTTT. Protein: CASSLQGGHF.

This rearrangement joins TRBV12-3 or TRBV12-4 to TRBJ2-7; a possible D gene is TRBD1 (5 bases). The V end lost 6 bases, the J end lost 1 base, and 7 bases lay between the germline ends. The length of the CDR3 is 12 residues. CDR3 in amino acids: CASRDRSYEQYF. In DNA form, the CDR3 reads TGTGCCAGCAGAGACAGATCCTACGAGCAGTACTTC.

The rearrangement uses TRBV3-1 (or the pseudogene TRBV3-2) and TRBJ1-4; 7 bases line up with TRBD1. Trimming cost V 6 bases and J 5 bases; bases outside gene matches: 6. Germline CDR1 and CDR2: LGHDT and YNNKEL (reference sequence). This CDR3 is built from 14 residues. CDR3 sequence reads: CASRPAGGNEKLFF. The CDR3 nucleotides are TGTGCCAGCAGACCGGCAGGGGGGAATGAAAAACTGTTTTTT.

This clone was found a few times. The genes are TRBV21-1 and TRBJ1-2; TRBD1 reflects the table's D call only, with no check against the DNA. TRBV21-1 is a known pseudogene. CDR3 size: 14 residues. CDR3 sequence (DNA): TGTGCCAGCAGCAAAGCGGACAGTTTTTATGGCTACACCTTC. Protein product: CASSKADSFYGYTF.

The V and J genes are TRBV3-1 (or the pseudogene TRBV3-2) and TRBJ1-4; D is possibly TRBD1 (5 bases). Germline V CDR1 and CDR2: LGHDT, YNNKEL (reference sequence). This CDR3 contains 15 residues. The germline V and J ends were trimmed by 5 bases and 5 bases, with 15 bases remaining between them. The CDR3 coding sequence is TGTGCCAGCAGCTCTAACGGGGGTGGAAATGAAAAACTGTTTTTT. Translating gives CASSSNGGGNEKLFF.

The chain employs TRBV3-1 (or the pseudogene TRBV3-2) and TRBJ1-6, with TRBD1 matching over 7 bases. CDR1 and CDR2 (germline): LGHDT, YNNKEL (reference sequence). CDR3 length: 18 residues. Trimming cost V 4 bases and J 2 bases; bases outside gene matches: 11. The CDR3 nucleotides read TGTGCCAGCAGCCCTATACCAGGGGGAACCCCCTATAATTCACCCCTCCACTTT. This sequence encodes CASSPIPGGTPYNSPLHF.

The rearrangement uses TRBV3-1 (or the pseudogene TRBV3-2) and TRBJ1-4, with 11 bases matching TRBD1. With V trimmed by 3 bases and J by 8 bases, 8 bases remained unmatched. The CDR3 has 16 residues. The germline V gene has CDR1 LGHDT and CDR2 YNNKEL (reference sequence). This chain's CDR3 is CASSHGTGGYGEKLFF. In DNA form, the CDR3 reads TGTGCCAGCAGCCACGGGACAGGGGGATATGGGGAAAAACTGTTTTTT.

CDR3 coding DNA: TGTGCCAGCAGCTTAGGAGGGATGTTGTCAGAGACCCAGTACTTC. Encoded protein: CASSLGGMLSETQYF. The chain employs TRBV11-3 and TRBJ2-5; TRBD2 is a possible D gene (5 bases). The CDR3 spans 15 residues. The germline V gene encodes CDR1 SGHNT and CDR2 YENEEA. V was clipped by 1 base and J by 4 bases, with 13 bases between them.

This chain connects TRBV7-2 to TRBJ2-1; TRBD2 aligns across 14 bases. Trimming at V came to 4 bases and at J to 0 bases, leaving 8 bases not matched to a gene. The germline gives CDR1 SGHTA, CDR2 FQGNSA. This CDR3 comprises 19 residues. DNA of the CDR3: TGTGCCAGCAGCTACGGGACTAGCGGGAGCTCTAGCTCCTACAATGAGCAGTTCTTC. Its translation is CASSYGTSGSSSSYNEQFF.